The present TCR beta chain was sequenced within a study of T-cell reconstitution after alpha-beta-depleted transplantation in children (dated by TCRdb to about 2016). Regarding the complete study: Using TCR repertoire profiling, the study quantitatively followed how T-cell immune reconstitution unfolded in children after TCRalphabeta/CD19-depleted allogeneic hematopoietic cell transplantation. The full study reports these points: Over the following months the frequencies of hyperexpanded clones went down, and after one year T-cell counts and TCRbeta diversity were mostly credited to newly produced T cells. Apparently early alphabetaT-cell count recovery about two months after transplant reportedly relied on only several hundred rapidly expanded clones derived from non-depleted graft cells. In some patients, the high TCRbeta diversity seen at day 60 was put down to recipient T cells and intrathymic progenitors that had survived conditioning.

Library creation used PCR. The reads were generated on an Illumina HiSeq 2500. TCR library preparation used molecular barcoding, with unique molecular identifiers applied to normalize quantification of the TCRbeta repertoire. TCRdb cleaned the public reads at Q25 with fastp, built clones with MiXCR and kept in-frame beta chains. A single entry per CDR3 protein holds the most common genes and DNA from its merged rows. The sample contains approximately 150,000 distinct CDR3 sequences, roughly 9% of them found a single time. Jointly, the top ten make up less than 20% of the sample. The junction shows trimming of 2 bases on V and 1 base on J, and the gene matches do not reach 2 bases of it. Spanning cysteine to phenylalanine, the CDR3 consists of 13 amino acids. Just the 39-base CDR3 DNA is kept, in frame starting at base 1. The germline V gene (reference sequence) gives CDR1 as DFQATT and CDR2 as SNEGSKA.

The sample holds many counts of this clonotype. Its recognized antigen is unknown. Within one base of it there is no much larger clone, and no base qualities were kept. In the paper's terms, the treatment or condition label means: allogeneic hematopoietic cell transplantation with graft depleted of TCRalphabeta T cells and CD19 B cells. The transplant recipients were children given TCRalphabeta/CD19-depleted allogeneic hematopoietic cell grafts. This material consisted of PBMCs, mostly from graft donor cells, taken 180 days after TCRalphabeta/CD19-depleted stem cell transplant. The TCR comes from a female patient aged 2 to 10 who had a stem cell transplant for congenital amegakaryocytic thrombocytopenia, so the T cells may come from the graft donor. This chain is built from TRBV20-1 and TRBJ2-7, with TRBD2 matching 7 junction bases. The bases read TGCAGTGCTAGATCTAGCGGATCCTACGAGCAGTACTTC. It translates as CSARSSGSYEQYF.